Presented here are 24 T cell receptor beta chains from one specimen sequenced in a study of cytomegalovirus exposure and HLA in healthy donors. It was with 60 Vbeta and 13 Jbeta primers that the PCR ran. This table comes from immunoSEQ multiplex PCR, and its TCRdb copy is limited to in-frame clones, with some not included. The sample carries about 160,000 clones, about 73% recorded once. Sequenced: PBMCs. The receptors were gathered from a middle-aged woman in good health and CMV-seronegative.

This clone was picked up a small number of times. The J gene is TRBJ2-7, the V gene TRBV9; TRBD2 matches at 8 bases. This CDR3 has 16 amino acids. V was pared by 0 bases and J by 4 bases, with 9 bases of the junction left unmatched. Germline V gene sequence: CDR1 SGDLS, CDR2 YYNGEE. The CDR3: CASSVDVLAGLYEQYF. The CDR3 nucleotides read TGTGCCAGCAGCGTAGATGTTTTAGCGGGACTTTACGAGCAGTACTTC.

The chain has TRBV28 and TRBJ2-6; 8 nucleotides align to TRBD1. V lost 5 bases to trimming and J lost 9 bases; unmatched junction nucleotides: 6. The CDR3 is 14 residues long. Germline-derived CDR1 and CDR2 are MDHEN and SYDVKM. The CDR3 DNA is TGTGCCAGCAGTCTTAGGGACAGGAGCAACGTCCTGACTTTC. The encoded protein is CASSLRDRSNVLTF.

This clone came up a few times. The chain employs TRBV2 and TRBJ2-7, with 9 bases aligning to TRBD1. The germline gives CDR1 SNHLY, CDR2 FYNNEI. This CDR3 spans 14 amino acids. With V trimmed by 6 bases and J by 2 bases, 5 bases remained unmatched. Written as DNA, the CDR3 is TGTGCCAGCAGGGGGACAGGGACGCCCTACGAGCAGTACTTC. This gives the protein CASRGTGTPYEQYF.

The rearrangement joins TRBV7-8 to TRBJ2-7; TRBD2 agrees at 7 bases. The CDR3 has 14 amino acids. Trimming took 5 bases from V and 5 from J; bases not matched to a gene: 9. Germline CDR1 reads SGHVS; CDR2 reads FQNEAQ. CDR3 region: CASSVEGGVDEQYF. CDR3 DNA sequence: TGTGCCAGCAGCGTGGAGGGAGGGGTGGACGAGCAGTACTTC.

V and J are TRBV7-9 and TRBJ2-1, with 7 bases lining up with TRBD1. CDR3 length equals 14 residues. The junction had 7 bases not matched to a gene; V was cut back by 4 bases and J by 7 bases. Germline lookup yields CDR1 SEHNR and CDR2 FQNEAQ (reference sequence). CDR3: CASSSGYRGNEQFF. The CDR3 DNA reads as TGTGCCAGCAGCTCAGGTTACAGGGGTAATGAGCAGTTCTTC.

The chain links TRBV7-6 to TRBJ2-2, with D hard to call. The CDR3 is 13 amino acids. CDR1 and CDR2 from the germline V gene are SGHVS and FNYEAQ. The V end was cut by 1 base, the J end by 6 bases, with 6 bases between. Here the CDR3 reads CASSLGPAGELFF. CDR3 nucleotide sequence: TGTGCCAGCAGCTTAGGGCCAGCCGGGGAGCTGTTTTTT.

V is TRBV5-1 and J is TRBJ2-7; 10 bases line up with TRBD1. Trimming at V came to 0 bases and at J to 2 bases, leaving 5 bases not matched to a gene. Germline CDR1 and CDR2: SGHRS and YFSETQ. The CDR3 extends over 16 amino acids. The chain's CDR3 is CASSLGTGGSTYEQYF. The CDR3 DNA follows: TGCGCCAGCAGCTTGGGGACAGGGGGGAGTACCTACGAGCAGTACTTC.

The chain has TRBV18 and TRBJ1-5, with D possibly matching TRBD1 (6 bases). The CDR3 has 14 residues. V lost 4 bases, J lost 4 bases, and 11 bases lay in between. Germline assignment: CDR1 KGHSH and CDR2 LQKENI. CDR3 nucleotides: TGTGCCAGCTCACTACAGGGAGGGAATCAGCCCCAGCATTTT. Encoded protein: CASSLQGGNQPQHF.

This clone has more than one count but fewer than ten. V is TRBV9 and J is TRBJ1-4; possible D gene TRBD1, 5 bases. V was clipped by 0 bases and J by 3 bases, with 12 bases between them. Germline V gene data show CDR1 as SGDLS and CDR2 as YYNGEE. This CDR3 spans 16 amino acids. CDR3 amino acids: CASSVAAGLSNEKLFF. CDR3 in DNA: TGTGCCAGCAGCGTAGCGGCAGGGCTTTCTAATGAAAAACTGTTTTTT.

V and J are TRBV5-1 and TRBJ2-7; TRBD2 aligns across 9 bases. V gave up 4 bases and J gave up 2 bases; unmatched junction bases: 7. The germline gives CDR1 SGHRS, CDR2 YFSETQ. The CDR3 is made up of 15 amino acids. The CDR3 region has the DNA TGCGCCAGCAGCCTTAGCGGGGGTTCCACCTACGAGCAGTACTTC. Translated: CASSLSGGSTYEQYF.

The J gene is TRBJ2-4, the V gene TRBV7-2, with TRBD1 matching 9 bases. V trimming: 2 bases; J trimming: 1 base; junction bases outside the gene matches: 12. The CDR3 is 19 residues long. Per germline, CDR1 SGHTA and CDR2 FQGNSA. This chain's CDR3 is CASSLLGLRQGGAKNIQYF. CDR3 coding DNA: TGTGCCAGCAGCTTACTGGGGTTGAGACAGGGGGGGGCCAAAAACATTCAGTACTTC.

To note about this clone: Germline and junction disagree at one end, which may indicate a read error. The chain is built from TRBV7-9 and TRBJ1-5, with TRBD1 as a possible D gene (6 bases). Per germline, CDR1 SEHNR and CDR2 FQNEAQ (reference sequence). The CDR3 spans 15 residues. CDR3 loop: CSSSGAGDSNQPQHF. The CDR3, as DNA: TGTTCCAGCAGTGGCGCAGGGGATAGCAATCAGCCCCAGCATTTT.

The chain is built from TRBV9 and TRBJ1-2, with TRBD1 as a possible D gene (5 bases). Looked up from germline, CDR1 is SGDLS and CDR2 is YYNGEE. Deletions cut 6 bases from V and 5 bases from J, with 14 bases between. The CDR3 is made up of 13 amino acids. CDR3 DNA sequence: TGTGCCAGCAACCCCGGGGGGTTTTATGGCTACACCTTC. Amino acid sequence: CASNPGGFYGYTF.

This clone appeared a few times. The rearrangement uses TRBV5-4 and TRBJ1-1, with 7 nucleotides matching TRBD1. V was pared by 6 bases and J by 1 base, with 6 bases of the junction left unmatched. This CDR3 region has 14 residues. Germline lookup yields CDR1 SGHNT and CDR2 YYREEE (reference sequence). CDR3 residues: CASTETGSNTEAFF. DNA for the CDR3: TGTGCCAGCACCGAGACAGGGTCGAACACTGAAGCTTTCTTT.

This clone was detected only once. V gene TRBV5-1 combines with J gene TRBJ2-1; D gene uncertain. V lost 2 bases to trimming and J lost 6 bases, with 6 bases between them. The germline gives CDR1 SGHRS, CDR2 YFSETQ. This CDR3 comprises 12 residues. CDR3 in DNA: TGCGCCAGCAGCTTTGGCTTCAATGAGCAGTTCTTC. Protein: CASSFGFNEQFF. Combining the CDR3 with reference TRBV5-1 and TRBJ2-1 gives the whole variable domain KAGVTQTPRYLIKTRGQQVTLSCSPISGHRSVSWYQQTPGQGLQFLFEYFSETQRNKGNFPGRFSGRQFSNSRSEMNVSTLELGDSALYLCASSFGFNEQFFGPGTRLTVL.

V is TRBV7-3 and J is TRBJ2-7; 7 bases map to TRBD1. Per germline, CDR1 SGHTA and CDR2 FQGTGA. J lost 3 bases, V lost 2 bases, and 1 base had no gene match. The CDR3 runs to 13 residues. The CDR3: CASSLGDSYEQYF. CDR3 sequence (DNA): TGTGCCAGCAGCTTAGGGGACAGCTACGAGCAGTACTTC.

The chain uses TRBV29-1 and TRBJ2-3; no firm D call. This CDR3 comprises 13 residues. The germline CDR1 and CDR2 sequences are SQVTM and ANQGSEA. Trimming left V 7 bases short and J 2 bases short, with 13 bases between. The CDR3 protein is CSARGRLTDTQYF. The CDR3 DNA reads TGCAGCGCCCGAGGAAGACTCACAGATACGCAGTATTTT.

The sample holds one count of this clone. The chain employs TRBV6-6 and TRBJ1-2; unclear D gene. Trimming cost V 4 bases and J 8 bases, with 11 bases left between them. Looked up from germline, CDR1 is MNHNY and CDR2 is SVGAGI (reference sequence). The CDR3 consists of 12 residues. The CDR3 coding sequence is TGTGCCAGCAGTTCCGCGACGAGGGGCTACACCTTC. Protein sequence: CASSSATRGYTF.

This clone was picked up a small number of times. The V and J genes are TRBV27 and TRBJ1-1, with a tentative D call TRBD1 (6 bases). Germline CDR1 and CDR2: MNHEY and SMNVEV (reference sequence). Trimming pared 2 bases from V and 5 bases from J, leaving 12 bases between. The CDR3 is 14 residues long. The CDR3 spells CASSLTGQGTEAFF. In nucleotides, the CDR3 is TGTGCCAGCAGTTTAACCGGGCAGGGGACTGAAGCTTTCTTT.

The chain links TRBV19 to TRBJ2-1, with 7 bases identical to TRBD2. Germline loops: CDR1 LNHDA, CDR2 SQIVND (reference sequence). The trim removed 10 bases at V and 0 bases at J, leaving 12 bases unmatched. The CDR3 totals 16 residues. The CDR3 DNA follows: TGTGCCACCATAGGTCAGTCGGGGGGCTCCTACAATGAGCAGTTCTTC. Encoded protein: CATIGQSGGSYNEQFF.

V and J are TRBV11-3 and TRBJ2-3; possibly TRBD1 for D (5 bases). CDR1 and CDR2 (germline): SGHNT, YENEEA. The CDR3 loop spans 16 amino acids. The V end was cut by 3 bases, the J end by 4 bases, with 17 bases between. In DNA, the CDR3 is TGTGCCAGCAGCTTCGGACAAGCAAATTGGCCAGATACGCAGTATTTT. Its translation is CASSFGQANWPDTQYF.

CDR3 sequence reads: CASSPPSGGGQETQYF. CDR3 DNA: TGTGCCAGCAGTCCTCCTAGCGGGGGGGGGCAAGAGACCCAGTACTTC. The J gene is TRBJ2-5, the V gene TRBV2, with TRBD2 matching 12 bases. Germline V lookup: CDR1 SNHLY, CDR2 FYNNEI. Trimming at V came to 5 bases and at J to 2 bases, leaving 6 bases not matched to a gene. This CDR3 region has 16 residues.

The gene calls are TRBV5-4 and TRBJ1-6; TRBD1 agrees at 8 bases. This CDR3 has 15 amino acids. Trimming at V came to 0 bases and at J to 5 bases, leaving 1 base not matched to a gene. The V gene's germline CDR1 is SGHNT and CDR2 YYREEE (reference sequence). CDR3: CASSLETGDNSPLHF. For the CDR3, the DNA is TGTGCCAGCAGCTTGGAGACAGGGGATAATTCACCCCTCCACTTT. The variable domain in full, completed from reference TRBV5-4 and TRBJ1-6, reads ETGVTQSPTHLIKTRGQQVTLRCSSQSGHNTVSWYQQALGQGPQFIFQYYREEENGRGNFPPRFSGLQFPNYSSELNVNALELDDSALYLCASSLETGDNSPLHFGNGTRLTVT.

The sample holds one count of this clone. This sequence joins TRBV18 and TRBJ1-2, with TRBD1 matching 11 bases. V trimming: 2 bases; J trimming: 7 bases; junction bases outside the gene matches: 6. The germline CDR1 and CDR2 sequences are KGHSH and LQKENI. The CDR3 sequence is 15 residues long. DNA for the CDR3: TGTGCCAGCTCACCAGGATTGGACAGGGGGCTTGGCTACACCTTC. Its translation is CASSPGLDRGLGYTF.